The T cell receptor beta chain described here comes from a study of blood T cells in healthy people across ages. A second PCR of 7 to 11 cycles used a sample-barcoded 5' primer and a J-beta primer mix. TCRdb reprocessed the 5' RACE reads with MiXCR, giving one entry per CDR3 protein. The repertoire consists of about 570,000 distinct CDR3 sequences, with around 27% occurring once and the leading ten covering under 4.5%. This clonotype was seen many times. CDR1 and CDR2 from the germline V gene are MNHEY and SVGAGI. The ends lost 5 bases at V and 1 base at J; junction bases unmatched: 3. The CDR3 is made up of 14 amino acids. The same sample was also used in a study of T cells of mothers and their children. From that study: Donation involved three healthy Caucasian mothers and the six children that they had.

This TCR was sampled from a boy aged 2 to 9 in good health. The V and J genes are TRBV6-5 and TRBJ2-7; 9 nucleotides align to TRBD1. The sequenced sample was blood. CDR3 residues: CASSRQGGSYEQYF. DNA of the CDR3: TGTGCCAGCAGTCGACAGGGGGGGTCCTACGAGCAGTACTTC.